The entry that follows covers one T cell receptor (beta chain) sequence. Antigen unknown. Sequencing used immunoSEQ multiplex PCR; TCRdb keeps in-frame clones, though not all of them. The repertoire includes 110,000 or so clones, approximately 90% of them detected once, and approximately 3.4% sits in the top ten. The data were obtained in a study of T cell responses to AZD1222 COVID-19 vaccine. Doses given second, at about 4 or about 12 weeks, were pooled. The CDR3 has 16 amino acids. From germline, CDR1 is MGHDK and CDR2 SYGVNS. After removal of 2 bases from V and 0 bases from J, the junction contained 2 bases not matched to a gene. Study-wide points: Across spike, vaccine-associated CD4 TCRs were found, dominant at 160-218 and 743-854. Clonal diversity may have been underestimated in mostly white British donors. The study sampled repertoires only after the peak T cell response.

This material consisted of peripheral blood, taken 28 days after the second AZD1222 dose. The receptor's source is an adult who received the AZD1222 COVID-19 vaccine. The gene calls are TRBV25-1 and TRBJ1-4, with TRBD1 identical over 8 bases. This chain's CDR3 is CASSEPGQATNEKLFF. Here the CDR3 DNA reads TGTGCCAGCAGTGAACCGGGACAGGCAACTAATGAAAAACTGTTTTTT.